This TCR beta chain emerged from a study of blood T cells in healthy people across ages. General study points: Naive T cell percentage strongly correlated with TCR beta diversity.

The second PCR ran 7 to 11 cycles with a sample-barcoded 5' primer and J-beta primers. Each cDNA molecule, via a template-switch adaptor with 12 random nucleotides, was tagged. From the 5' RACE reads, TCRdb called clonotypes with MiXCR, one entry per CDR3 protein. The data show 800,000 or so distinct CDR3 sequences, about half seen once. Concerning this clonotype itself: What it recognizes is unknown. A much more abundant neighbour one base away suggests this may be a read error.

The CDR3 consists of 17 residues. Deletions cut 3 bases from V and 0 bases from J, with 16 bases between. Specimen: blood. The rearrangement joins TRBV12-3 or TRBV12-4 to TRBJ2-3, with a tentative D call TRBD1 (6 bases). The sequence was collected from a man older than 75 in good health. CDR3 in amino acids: CASSFLGTRVSTDTQYF. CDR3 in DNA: TGTGCCAGCAGTTTTCTTGGGACAAGGGTTAGCACAGATACGCAGTATTTT.